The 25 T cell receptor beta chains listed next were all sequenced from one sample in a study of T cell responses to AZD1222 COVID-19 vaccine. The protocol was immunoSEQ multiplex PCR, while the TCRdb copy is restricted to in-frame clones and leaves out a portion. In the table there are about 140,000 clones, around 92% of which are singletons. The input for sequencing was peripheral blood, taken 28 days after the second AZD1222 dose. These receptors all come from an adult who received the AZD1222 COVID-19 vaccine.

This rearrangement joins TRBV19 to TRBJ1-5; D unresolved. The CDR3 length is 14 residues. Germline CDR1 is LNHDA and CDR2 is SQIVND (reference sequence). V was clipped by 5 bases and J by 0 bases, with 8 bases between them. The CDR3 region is CASSREYSNQPQHF. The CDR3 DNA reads TGTGCCAGTAGTCGTGAGTATAGCAATCAGCCCCAGCATTTT.

CDR3 amino acids: CATQGAGNQPQHF. The CDR3 nucleotides read TGTGCCACCCAAGGGGCAGGCAATCAGCCCCAGCATTTT. J is TRBJ1-5 and V is TRBV24-1; possible D gene TRBD1, 5 bases. Germline-derived CDR1 and CDR2 are KGHDR and SFDVKD. V lost 9 bases to trimming and J lost 2 bases, with 10 bases between them. The CDR3 contains 13 residues.

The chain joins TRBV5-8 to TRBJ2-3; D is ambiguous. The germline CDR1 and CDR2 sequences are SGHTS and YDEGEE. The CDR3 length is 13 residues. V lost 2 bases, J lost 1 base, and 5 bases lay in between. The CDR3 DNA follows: TGTGCCAGCAGCTTCCGTCGCACAGATACGCAGTATTTT. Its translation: CASSFRRTDTQYF. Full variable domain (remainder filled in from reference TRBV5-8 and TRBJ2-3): EAGVTQSPTHLIKTRGQQATLRCSPISGHTSVYWYQQALGLGLQFLLWYDEGEERNRGNFPPRFSGRQFPNYSSELNVNALELEDSALYLCASSFRRTDTQYFGPGTRLTVL.

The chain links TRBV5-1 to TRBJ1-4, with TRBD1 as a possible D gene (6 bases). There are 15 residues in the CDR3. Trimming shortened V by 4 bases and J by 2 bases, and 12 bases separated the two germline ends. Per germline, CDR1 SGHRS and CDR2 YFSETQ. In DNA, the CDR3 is TGCGCCAGCAGCCTCGGGGGCTCTACTAATGAAAAACTGTTTTTT. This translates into CASSLGGSTNEKLFF.

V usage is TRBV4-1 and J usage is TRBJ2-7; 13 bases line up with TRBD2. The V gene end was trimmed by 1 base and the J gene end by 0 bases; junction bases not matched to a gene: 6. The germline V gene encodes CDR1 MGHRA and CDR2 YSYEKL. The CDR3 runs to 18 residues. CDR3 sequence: CASSQGLAGGSASYEQYF. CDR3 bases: TGCGCCAGCAGCCAAGGACTAGCGGGAGGCTCAGCCTCCTACGAGCAGTACTTC.

This CDR3 reads CASSTPGAHSGNTIYF. CDR3 DNA: TGTGCCAGCAGCACTCCAGGGGCCCACTCTGGAAACACCATATATTTT. This chain links TRBV11-2 with TRBJ1-3; D perhaps matches TRBD1 (6 bases). This CDR3 region has 16 residues. The germline CDR1 and CDR2 sequences are SGHAT and FQNNGV. V lost 5 bases and J 0 bases, leaving 14 bases between the germline ends. Looking up the rest from reference TRBV11-2 and TRBJ1-3 gives the full variable domain: EAGVAQSPRYKIIEKRQSVAFWCNPISGHATLYWYQQILGQGPKLLIQFQNNGVVDDSQLPKDRFSAERLKGVDSTLKIQPAKLEDSAVYLCASSTPGAHSGNTIYFGEGSWLTVV.

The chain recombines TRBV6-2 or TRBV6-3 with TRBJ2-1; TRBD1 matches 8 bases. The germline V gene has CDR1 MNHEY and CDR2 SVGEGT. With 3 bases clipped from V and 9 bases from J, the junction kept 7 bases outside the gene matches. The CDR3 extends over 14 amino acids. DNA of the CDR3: TGTGCCAGCAGTTATCCCCCAGGGGGCCCTGAGCAGTTCTTC. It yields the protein CASSYPPGGPEQFF.

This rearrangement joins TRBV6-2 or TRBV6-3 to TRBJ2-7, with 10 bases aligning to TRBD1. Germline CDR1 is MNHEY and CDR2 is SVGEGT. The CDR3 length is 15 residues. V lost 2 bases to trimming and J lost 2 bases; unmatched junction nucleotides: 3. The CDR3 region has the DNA TGTGCCAGCAGTTACCCGGACAGGGGGACCTACGAGCAGTACTTC. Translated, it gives CASSYPDRGTYEQYF.

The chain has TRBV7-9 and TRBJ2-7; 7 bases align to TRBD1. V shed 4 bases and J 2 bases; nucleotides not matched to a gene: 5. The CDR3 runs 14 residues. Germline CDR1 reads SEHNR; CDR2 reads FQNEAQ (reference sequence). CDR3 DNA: TGTGCCAGCAGCTCTCCTGGACAGGCCTACGAGCAGTACTTC. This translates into CASSSPGQAYEQYF. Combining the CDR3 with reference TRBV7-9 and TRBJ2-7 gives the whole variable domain DTGVSQNPRHKITKRGQNVTFRCDPISEHNRLYWYRQTLGQGPEFLTYFQNEAQLEKSRLLSDRFSAERPKGSFSTLEIQRTEQGDSAMYLCASSSPGQAYEQYFGPGTRLTVT.

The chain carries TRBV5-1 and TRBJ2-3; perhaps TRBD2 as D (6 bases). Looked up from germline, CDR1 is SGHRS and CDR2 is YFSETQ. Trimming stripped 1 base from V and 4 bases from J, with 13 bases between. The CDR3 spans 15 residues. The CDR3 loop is CASSLHAGRADTQYF. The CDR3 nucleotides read TGCGCCAGCAGCTTGCATGCGGGGCGCGCAGATACGCAGTATTTT.

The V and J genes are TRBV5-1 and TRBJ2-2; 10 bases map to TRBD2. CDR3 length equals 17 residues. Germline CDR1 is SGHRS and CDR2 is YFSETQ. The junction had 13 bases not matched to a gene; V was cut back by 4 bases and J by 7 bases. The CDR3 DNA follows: TGCGCCAGCAGCGCGCTAGCGGGAGTACCCGAGGGCGGGGAGCTGTTTTTT. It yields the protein CASSALAGVPEGGELFF.

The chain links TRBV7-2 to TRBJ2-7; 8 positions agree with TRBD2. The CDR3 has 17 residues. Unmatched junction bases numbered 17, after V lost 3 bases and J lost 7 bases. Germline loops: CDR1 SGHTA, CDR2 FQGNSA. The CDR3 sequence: CASSFVSLAGYSYEQYF. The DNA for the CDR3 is TGTGCCAGCAGCTTCGTCTCTTTAGCGGGATATTCATATGAGCAGTACTTC.

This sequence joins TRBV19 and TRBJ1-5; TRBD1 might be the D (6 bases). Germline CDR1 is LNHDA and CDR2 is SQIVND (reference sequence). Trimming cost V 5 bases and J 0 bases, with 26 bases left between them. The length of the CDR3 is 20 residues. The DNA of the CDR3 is TGTGCCAGTAGTCCCCGCAGGGGCCGATATATAGCCAATAGCAATCAGCCCCAGCATTTT. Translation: CASSPRRGRYIANSNQPQHF.

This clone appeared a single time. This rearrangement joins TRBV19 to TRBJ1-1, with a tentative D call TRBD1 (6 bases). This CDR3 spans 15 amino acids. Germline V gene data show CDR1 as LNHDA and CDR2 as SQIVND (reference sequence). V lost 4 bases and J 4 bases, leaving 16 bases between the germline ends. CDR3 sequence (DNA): TGTGCCAGTAGTACAAACAGGGTTCCAGGCACTGAAGCTTTCTTT. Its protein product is CASSTNRVPGTEAFF. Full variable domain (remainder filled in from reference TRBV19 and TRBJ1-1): DGGITQSPKYLFRKEGQNVTLSCEQNLNHDAMYWYRQDPGQGLRLIYYSQIVNDFQKGDIAEGYSVSREKKESFPLTVTSAQKNPTAFYLCASSTNRVPGTEAFFGQGTRLTVV.

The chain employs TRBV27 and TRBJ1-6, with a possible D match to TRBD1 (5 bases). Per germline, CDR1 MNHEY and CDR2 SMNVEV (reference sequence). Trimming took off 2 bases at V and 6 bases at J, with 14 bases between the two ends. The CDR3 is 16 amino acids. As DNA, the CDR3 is TGTGCCAGCAGTTTAGGAGGGGTAAGGGGTAATTCACCCCTCCACTTT. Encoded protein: CASSLGGVRGNSPLHF.

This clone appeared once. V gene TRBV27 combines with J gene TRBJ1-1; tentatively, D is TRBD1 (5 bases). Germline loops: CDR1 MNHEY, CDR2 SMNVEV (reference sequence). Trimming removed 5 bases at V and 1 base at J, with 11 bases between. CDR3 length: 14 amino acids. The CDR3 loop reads CASSPGTGNTEAFF. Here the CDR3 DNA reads TGTGCCAGCAGTCCAGGGACGGGGAACACTGAAGCTTTCTTT.

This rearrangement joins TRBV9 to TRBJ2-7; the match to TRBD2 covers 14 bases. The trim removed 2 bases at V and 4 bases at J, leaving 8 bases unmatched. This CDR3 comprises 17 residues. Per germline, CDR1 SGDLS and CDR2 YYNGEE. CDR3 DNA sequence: TGTGCCAGCAGCGTGAGCCCGGGGACTAGCGGGAGATACGAGCAGTACTTC. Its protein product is CASSVSPGTSGRYEQYF. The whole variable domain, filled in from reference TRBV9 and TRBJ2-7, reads DSGVTQTPKHLITATGQRVTLRCSPRSGDLSVYWYQQSLDQGLQFLIQYYNGEERAKGNILERFSAQQFPDLHSELNLSSLELGDSALYFCASSVSPGTSGRYEQYFGPGTRLTVT.

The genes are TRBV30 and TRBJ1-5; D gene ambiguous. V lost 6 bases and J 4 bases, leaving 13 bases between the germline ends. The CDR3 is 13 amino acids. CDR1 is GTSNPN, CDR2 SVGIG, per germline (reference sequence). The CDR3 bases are TGTGCCTGCGAACCGGGAGAAAATCAGCCCCAGCATTTT. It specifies CACEPGENQPQHF.

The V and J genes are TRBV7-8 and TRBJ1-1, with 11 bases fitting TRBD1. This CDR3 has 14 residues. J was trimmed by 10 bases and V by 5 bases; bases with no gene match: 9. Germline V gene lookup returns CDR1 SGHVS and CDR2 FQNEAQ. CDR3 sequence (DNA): TGTGCCAGCAGCCTCCAAGGACAGGGGGCTGGAGCTTTCTTT. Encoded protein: CASSLQGQGAGAFF.

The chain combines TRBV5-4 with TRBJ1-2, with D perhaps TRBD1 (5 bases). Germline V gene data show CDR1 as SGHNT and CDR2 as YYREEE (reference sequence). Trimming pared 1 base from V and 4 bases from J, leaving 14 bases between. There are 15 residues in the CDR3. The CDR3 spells CASSLSLQDLYGYTF. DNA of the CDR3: TGTGCCAGCAGCTTGAGTTTACAGGATCTCTATGGCTACACCTTC.

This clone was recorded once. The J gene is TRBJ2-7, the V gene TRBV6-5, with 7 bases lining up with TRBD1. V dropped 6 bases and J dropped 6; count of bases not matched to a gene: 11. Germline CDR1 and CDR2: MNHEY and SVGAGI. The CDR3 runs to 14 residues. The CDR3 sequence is CASRRDSWTSEQYF. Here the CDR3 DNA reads TGTGCCAGCAGGAGGGACAGCTGGACGTCCGAGCAGTACTTC.

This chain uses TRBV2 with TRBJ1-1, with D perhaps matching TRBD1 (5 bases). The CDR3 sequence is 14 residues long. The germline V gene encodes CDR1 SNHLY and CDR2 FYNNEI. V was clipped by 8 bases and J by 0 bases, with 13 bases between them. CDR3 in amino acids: CASAPQGLNTEAFF. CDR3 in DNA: TGTGCCAGCGCTCCCCAGGGCCTGAACACTGAAGCTTTCTTT.

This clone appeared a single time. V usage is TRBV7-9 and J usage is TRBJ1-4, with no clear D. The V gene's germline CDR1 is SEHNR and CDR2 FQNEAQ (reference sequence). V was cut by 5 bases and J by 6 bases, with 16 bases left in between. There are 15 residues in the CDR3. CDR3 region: CASSPRGRDHEKLFF. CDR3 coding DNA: TGTGCCAGCAGCCCTCGGGGTAGGGATCATGAAAAACTGTTTTTT. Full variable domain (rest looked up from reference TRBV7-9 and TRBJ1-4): DTGVSQNPRHKITKRGQNVTFRCDPISEHNRLYWYRQTLGQGPEFLTYFQNEAQLEKSRLLSDRFSAERPKGSFSTLEIQRTEQGDSAMYLCASSPRGRDHEKLFFGSGTQLSVL.

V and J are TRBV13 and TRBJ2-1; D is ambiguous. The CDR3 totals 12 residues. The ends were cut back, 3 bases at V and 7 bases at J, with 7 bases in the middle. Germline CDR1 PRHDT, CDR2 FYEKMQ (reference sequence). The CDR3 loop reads CASSLSLNEQFF. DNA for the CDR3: TGTGCCAGCAGCTTGTCTCTGAATGAGCAGTTCTTC.

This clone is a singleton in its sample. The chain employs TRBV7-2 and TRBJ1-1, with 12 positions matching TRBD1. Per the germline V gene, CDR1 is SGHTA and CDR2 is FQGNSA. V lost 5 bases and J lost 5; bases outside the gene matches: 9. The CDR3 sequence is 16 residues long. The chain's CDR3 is CASSPPGQGARTEAFF. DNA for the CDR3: TGTGCCAGCAGCCCCCCGGGACAGGGGGCAAGGACTGAAGCTTTCTTT.